This T cell receptor beta chain originates from a study of blood T cell repertoires in COVID-19. CDR3 length: 14 amino acids. The V gene's germline CDR1 is MNHEY and CDR2 SVGAGI. V was trimmed by 2 bases and J by 0 bases, leaving 7 bases between them. Profiled with immunoSEQ multiplex PCR; TCRdb holds only in-frame clones, not every one. The sample carries approximately 80,000 clones, 65% to 90% recorded once. The sequence was collected from a man aged 45-65 years with COVID-19, enrolled during active disease. Material for sequencing was peripheral blood. The V call is TRBV6-5, the J call TRBJ1-1; D gene ambiguous. This CDR3 is CASSYERLNTEAFF. CDR3 nucleotide sequence: TGTGCCAGCAGTTACGAACGGTTGAACACTGAAGCTTTCTTT.